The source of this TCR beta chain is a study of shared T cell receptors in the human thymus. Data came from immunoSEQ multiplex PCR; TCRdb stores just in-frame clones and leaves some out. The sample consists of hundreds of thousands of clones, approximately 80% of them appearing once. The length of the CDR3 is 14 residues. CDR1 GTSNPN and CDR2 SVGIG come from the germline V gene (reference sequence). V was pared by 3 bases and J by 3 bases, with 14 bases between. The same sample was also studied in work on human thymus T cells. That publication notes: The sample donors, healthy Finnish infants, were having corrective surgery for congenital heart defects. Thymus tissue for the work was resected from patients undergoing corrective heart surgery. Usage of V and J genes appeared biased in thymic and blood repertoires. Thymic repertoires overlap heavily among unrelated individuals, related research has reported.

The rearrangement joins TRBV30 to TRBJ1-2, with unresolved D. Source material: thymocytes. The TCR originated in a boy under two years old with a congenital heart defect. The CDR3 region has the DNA TGTGCCTGGAGGTCACGGAGGGTTTACTATGGCTACACCTTC. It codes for CAWRSRRVYYGYTF.